This T cell receptor (beta chain) emerged from a study of naive and memory T cell subsets. This clonotype appeared a few times. Germline and junction disagree at one end, which may indicate a read error. The germline V gene encodes CDR1 LGHDT and CDR2 YNNKEL (reference sequence). CDR3 length equals 12 residues. Two oligonucleotides, mixed equimolar, formed the beta constant-region primer covering TRBC1 and TRBC2. Ligated cDNA was amplified by four rounds of PCR with nested alpha and beta constant-region primers and SP2. TCRdb re-derived calls from the UMI-ligation and nested PCR reads in MiXCR, one entry per CDR3 protein. The sample records 100,000 to 150,000 distinct CDR3 sequences, just over 35% being singletons.

This TCR was sampled from a human donor in good health. This chain connects TRBV3-1 to TRBJ2-7; D may be TRBD1 or TRBD2 (5 bases each). The sequenced sample was central memory CD4+ T cells from blood. CDR3 in amino acids: CASSPGRGTTQF. As DNA, the CDR3 is TGTGCCAGCAGCCCCGGCCGGGGCACGACCCAATTC.